These 25 T cell receptor beta chains were sequenced from one sample in a study of T cells after somatic rescue of genetic block. Assay used: immunoSEQ multiplex PCR; TCRdb lists only in-frame clones, some missing. The sample shows some 15,000 clones, 65% to 75% of them seen only once. Sample: peripheral blood mononuclear cells (PBMCs). The receptors derive from a man between 18 and 29 years old.

V usage is TRBV5-1 and J usage is TRBJ2-3, with 7 bases identical to TRBD2. The CDR3 consists of 14 residues. CDR1 is SGHRS, CDR2 YFSETQ, per germline. V was pared by 4 bases and J by 1 base, with 3 bases of the junction left unmatched. CDR3: CASSPGGGTDTQYF. The CDR3 DNA reads TGCGCCAGCAGCCCTGGGGGGGGCACAGATACGCAGTATTTT. Variable domain in full (rest from reference TRBV5-1 and TRBJ2-3): KAGVTQTPRYLIKTRGQQVTLSCSPISGHRSVSWYQQTPGQGLQFLFEYFSETQRNKGNFPGRFSGRQFSNSRSEMNVSTLELGDSALYLCASSPGGGTDTQYFGPGTRLTVL.

This chain links TRBV11-2 with TRBJ1-1, with D hard to call. The CDR3 covers 14 residues. Trimming cost V 3 bases and J 1 base, with 9 bases left between them. Germline lookup yields CDR1 SGHAT and CDR2 FQNNGV. The CDR3 region is CASSFVSGNTEAFF. For the CDR3, the DNA is TGTGCCAGCAGCTTTGTTTCTGGGAACACTGAAGCTTTCTTT. The complete variable domain, with remaining parts taken from reference TRBV11-2 and TRBJ1-1, reads EAGVAQSPRYKIIEKRQSVAFWCNPISGHATLYWYQQILGQGPKLLIQFQNNGVVDDSQLPKDRFSAERLKGVDSTLKIQPAKLEDSAVYLCASSFVSGNTEAFFGQGTRLTVV.

The J gene is TRBJ2-3, the V gene TRBV28; possible D gene TRBD1, 6 bases. Trimming removed 6 bases from V and 1 base from J, with 14 bases in between. Germline lookup yields CDR1 MDHEN and CDR2 SYDVKM. CDR3 length: 15 amino acids. CDR3 nucleotide sequence: TGTGCCAGCAGCCCCGGACAGCGACGCACAGATACGCAGTATTTT. It codes for CASSPGQRRTDTQYF.

The chain couples TRBV10-3 to TRBJ1-4, with D maybe TRBD1 (6 bases). Germline V lookup: CDR1 ENHRY, CDR2 SYGVKD. Trimming pared 3 bases from V and 5 bases from J, leaving 19 bases between. The CDR3 extends over 17 amino acids. The CDR3 region is CAISDDLRGRSNEKLFF. The CDR3 nucleotides are TGTGCCATCAGTGACGACCTCAGGGGACGGTCGAATGAAAAACTGTTTTTT.

The chain recombines TRBV5-1 with TRBJ2-5, with 15 bases that match TRBD2. CDR1 is SGHRS, CDR2 YFSETQ, per germline. V lost 2 bases to trimming and J lost 1 base; unmatched junction nucleotides: 6. This CDR3 has 18 residues. This chain's CDR3 is CASSFYGLAGGPQETQYF. The CDR3 DNA reads as TGCGCCAGCAGCTTCTACGGACTAGCGGGGGGGCCCCAAGAGACCCAGTACTTC.

CDR3 region: CASSKGPNTGELFF. CDR3 sequence (DNA): TGTGCCAGTAGTAAGGGACCGAACACCGGGGAGCTGTTTTTT. The chain uses TRBV19 and TRBJ2-2; possibly TRBD1 or TRBD2 for D (5 bases each). V shed 4 bases and J shed 0 bases, with 6 bases lying between them. Germline-derived CDR1 and CDR2 are LNHDA and SQIVND (reference sequence). This CDR3 region has 14 residues.

This clone has only a few counts. The rearrangement uses TRBV28 and TRBJ2-5, with 7 positions matching TRBD1. The CDR3 covers 16 residues. The germline CDR1 and CDR2 sequences are MDHEN and SYDVKM. V trimming: 2 bases; J trimming: 0 bases; junction bases outside the gene matches: 6. CDR3 sequence (DNA): TGTGCCAGCAGTTTAATCGGGACAGCCTACCAAGAGACCCAGTACTTC. Its protein is CASSLIGTAYQETQYF. The variable domain in full, with the rest retrieved from reference TRBV28 and TRBJ2-5, is DVKVTQSSRYLVKRTGEKVFLECVQDMDHENMFWYRQDPGLGLRLIYFSYDVKMKEKGDIPEGYSVSREKKERFSLILESASTNQTSMYLCASSLIGTAYQETQYFGPGTRLLVL.

The chain carries TRBV29-1 and TRBJ1-3, with D hard to call. Germline-derived CDR1 and CDR2 are SQVTM and ANQGSEA. V dropped 3 bases and J dropped 1 base, with 4 bases sitting between them. This CDR3 spans 12 amino acids. CDR3 bases: TGCAGCGTTGAGGAGTCTGGAAACACCATATATTTT. Translated: CSVEESGNTIYF.

The chain links TRBV11-1 to TRBJ2-3; TRBD2 aligns across 7 bases. The germline CDR1 and CDR2 sequences are SGHAT and FQDESV (reference sequence). The CDR3 contains 15 residues. V dropped 5 bases and J dropped 2; count of bases not matched to a gene: 7. CDR3 amino acids: CASSAQRGVTDTQYF. CDR3 nucleotide sequence: TGTGCCAGCAGCGCCCAGCGGGGAGTCACAGATACGCAGTATTTT.

This rearrangement joins TRBV27 to TRBJ2-3; D gene uncertain. The V end was cut by 6 bases, the J end by 1 base, with 14 bases between. Germline V gives CDR1 MNHEY, CDR2 SMNVEV (reference sequence). The CDR3 length is 15 residues. This chain's CDR3 is CASRNVLWGTDTQYF. CDR3 DNA: TGTGCCAGCAGAAACGTTCTCTGGGGCACAGATACGCAGTATTTT.

V gene TRBV9 combines with J gene TRBJ1-1; D uncertain. The CDR3 covers 13 residues. CDR1 SGDLS and CDR2 YYNGEE come from the germline V gene. V was cut by 3 bases and J by 7 bases, with 13 bases left in between. CDR3 sequence reads: CASSGLPGGEAFF. CDR3 DNA sequence: TGTGCCAGCAGCGGGCTCCCGGGCGGTGAAGCTTTCTTT.

The chain is built from TRBV7-2 and TRBJ1-3; D gene ambiguous. Trimming cost V 2 bases and J 4 bases, with 15 bases left between them. The CDR3 has 16 residues. Germline V gene sequence: CDR1 SGHTA, CDR2 FQGNSA. The CDR3: CASSLWARVGGNTIYF. The CDR3 DNA is TGTGCCAGCAGCTTATGGGCCCGAGTCGGGGGAAACACCATATATTTT.

The J gene is TRBJ2-3, the V gene TRBV10-3; TRBD1 is a possible D gene (6 bases). V lost 2 bases and J 5 bases, leaving 14 bases between the germline ends. From germline, CDR1 is ENHRY and CDR2 SYGVKD. This CDR3 has 15 residues. For the CDR3, the DNA is TGTGCCATCAGTGAGGGACAGTCGGGTAAAGATACGCAGTATTTT. It codes for CAISEGQSGKDTQYF.

CDR3 protein: CASSAGRLNTEAFF. CDR3 DNA sequence: TGTGCCAGCTCCGCAGGACGCCTGAACACTGAAGCTTTCTTT. J is TRBJ1-1 and V is TRBV18; D is uncertain. V lost 6 bases, J lost 0 bases, and 11 bases lay in between. Germline lookup yields CDR1 KGHSH and CDR2 LQKENI. The CDR3 is 14 amino acids.

J is TRBJ2-7 and V is TRBV29-1; 16 nucleotides match TRBD2. The V and J ends lost 7 bases and 5 bases, in that order; junction bases with no gene match: 11. CDR1 is SQVTM and CDR2 is ANQGSEA in the germline V gene. The CDR3 covers 16 residues. The CDR3 DNA sequence: TGCAGCGCTGGGACTAGCGGGGGGGCAGAGGGAAACGAGCAGTACTTC. Amino acid sequence: CSAGTSGGAEGNEQYF.

The rearrangement joins TRBV28 to TRBJ2-2, with unresolved D. From germline, CDR1 is MDHEN and CDR2 SYDVKM. V was cut by 3 bases and J by 6 bases, with 5 bases left in between. The CDR3 length is 12 residues. This CDR3 is CASSFGAGELFF. CDR3 nucleotides: TGTGCCAGCAGTTTTGGCGCCGGGGAGCTGTTTTTT.

The table lists this clone with a count of one. The chain combines TRBV5-1 with TRBJ2-1; 12 positions agree with TRBD2. The J segment lost 7 bases and the V segment lost 2 bases, leaving 1 base of the junction unmatched. The germline V gene encodes CDR1 SGHRS and CDR2 YFSETQ. The CDR3 is 14 residues long. The CDR3, as DNA: TGCGCCAGCAGCTTCGGACTAGCGGGAAATGAGCAGTTCTTC. This encodes CASSFGLAGNEQFF.

This CDR3 is CASSGTSGRQETQYF. Here the CDR3 DNA reads TGTGCCAGCAGCGGGACTAGTGGGAGGCAAGAGACCCAGTACTTC. The chain recombines TRBV7-8 with TRBJ2-5; 8 nucleotides match TRBD2. V was pared by 5 bases and J by 2 bases, with 7 bases of the junction left unmatched. In germline, CDR1 is SGHVS, CDR2 FQNEAQ. CDR3 length equals 15 residues.

The gene calls are TRBV5-1 and TRBJ2-1; 10 positions agree with TRBD1. Germline V gene data show CDR1 as SGHRS and CDR2 as YFSETQ. The ends lost 1 base at V and 6 bases at J; junction bases unmatched: 1. The CDR3 loop spans 14 amino acids. CDR3 protein: CASSLRDRGNEQFF. The CDR3 nucleotides read TGCGCCAGCAGCTTGCGGGACAGGGGCAATGAGCAGTTCTTC.

The V gene is TRBV10-3, the J gene TRBJ2-7, with 8 bases that match TRBD1. The germline V gene has CDR1 ENHRY and CDR2 SYGVKD. The CDR3 totals 14 residues. Trimming removed 6 bases from V and 6 bases from J; junction bases left unmatched: 10. The CDR3 reads CAISDLQGAGEQYF. Here the CDR3 DNA reads TGTGCCATCAGCGACCTCCAGGGGGCAGGCGAGCAGTACTTC.

V usage is TRBV5-1 and J usage is TRBJ2-1, with D possibly TRBD1 on 8 matching bases. The CDR3 spans 17 residues. Trimming shortened V by 0 bases and J by 9 bases, and 22 bases separated the two germline ends. CDR1 is SGHRS, CDR2 YFSETQ, per germline. The CDR3 here is CASSLGPGQAGAVEQFF. The CDR3 DNA reads TGCGCCAGCAGCTTGGGCCCGGGACAGGCGGGGGCTGTTGAGCAGTTCTTC.

The gene calls are TRBV7-2 and TRBJ2-7; D perhaps matches TRBD1 (6 bases). CDR3 size: 14 residues. Germline V gene lookup returns CDR1 SGHTA and CDR2 FQGNSA. The V end was cut by 2 bases, the J end by 3 bases, with 11 bases between. DNA for the CDR3: TGTGCCAGCAGCTTAAAACAGGGATACTACGAGCAGTACTTC. Protein sequence: CASSLKQGYYEQYF.

This clone was picked up a small number of times. This chain connects TRBV11-2 to TRBJ2-3, with TRBD1 matching over 12 bases. There are 15 residues in the CDR3. V gave up 2 bases and J gave up 7 bases; unmatched junction bases: 4. Germline-derived CDR1 and CDR2 are SGHAT and FQNNGV. CDR3 DNA: TGTGCCAGCAGCTTATTGGGGACAGGGGGCTATACGCAGTATTTT. It encodes CASSLLGTGGYTQYF.

The chain is built from TRBV18 and TRBJ2-5; tentative D call: TRBD2 (7 bases). The V gene's germline CDR1 is KGHSH and CDR2 LQKENI. The CDR3 has 14 residues. The CDR3 protein is CATSGGGARETQYF. The CDR3 nucleotides are TGTGCAACCTCCGGTGGGGGGGCCCGGGAGACCCAGTACTTC.

This chain links TRBV5-4 with TRBJ1-4; 7 bases match TRBD1. Germline CDR1 is SGHNT and CDR2 is YYREEE (reference sequence). Trimming cost V 2 bases and J 1 base; bases outside gene matches: 8. The CDR3 runs 17 residues. The CDR3 sequence is CASSFRDRGLTNEKLFF. The CDR3, as DNA: TGTGCCAGCAGCTTCCGGGACAGAGGTTTAACTAATGAAAAACTGTTTTTT.